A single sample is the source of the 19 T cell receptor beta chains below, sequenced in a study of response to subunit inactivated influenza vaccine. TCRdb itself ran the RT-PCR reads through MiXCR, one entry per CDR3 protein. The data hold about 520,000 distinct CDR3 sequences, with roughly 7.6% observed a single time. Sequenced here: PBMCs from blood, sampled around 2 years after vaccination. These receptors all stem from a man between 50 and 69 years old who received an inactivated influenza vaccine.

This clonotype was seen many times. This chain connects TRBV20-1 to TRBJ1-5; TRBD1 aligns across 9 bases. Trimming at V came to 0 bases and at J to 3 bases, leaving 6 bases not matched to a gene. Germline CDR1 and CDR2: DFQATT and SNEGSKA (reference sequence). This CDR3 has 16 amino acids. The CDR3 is CSARDWGQGDNQPQHF. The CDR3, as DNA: TGCAGTGCTAGAGATTGGGGACAGGGAGACAATCAGCCCCAGCATTTT.

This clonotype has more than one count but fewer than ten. CDR3 coding DNA: TGTGCCACCAGTGATTACGGGACTAGCGGGGCCAATGAGCAGTTCTTC. This translates into CATSDYGTSGANEQFF. The V gene is TRBV24-1, the J gene TRBJ2-1; TRBD2 aligns across 13 bases. The V segment lost 2 bases and the J segment 6 bases; nucleotides outside the gene matches: 3. The length of the CDR3 is 16 residues. From germline, CDR1 is KGHDR and CDR2 SFDVKD.

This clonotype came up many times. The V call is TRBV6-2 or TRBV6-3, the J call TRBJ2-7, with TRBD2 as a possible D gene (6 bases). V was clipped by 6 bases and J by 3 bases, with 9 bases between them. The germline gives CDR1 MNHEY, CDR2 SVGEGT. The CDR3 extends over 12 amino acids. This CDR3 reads CASRARGYEQYF. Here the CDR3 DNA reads TGTGCCAGCAGAGCGCGGGGCTACGAGCAGTACTTC.

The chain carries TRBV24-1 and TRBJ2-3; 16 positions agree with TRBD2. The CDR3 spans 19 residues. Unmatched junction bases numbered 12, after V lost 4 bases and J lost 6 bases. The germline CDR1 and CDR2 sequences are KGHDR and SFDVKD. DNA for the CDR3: TGTGCCACCAGTGACTTACCGGGACTAGCGGGGGGGCCGCGGGATACGCAGTATTTT. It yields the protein CATSDLPGLAGGPRDTQYF.

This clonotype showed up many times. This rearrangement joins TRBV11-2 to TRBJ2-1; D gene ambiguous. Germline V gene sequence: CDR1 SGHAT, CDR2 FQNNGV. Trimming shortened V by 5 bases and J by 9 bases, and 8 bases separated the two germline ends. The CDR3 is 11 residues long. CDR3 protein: CASSRTVEQFF. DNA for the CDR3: TGTGCCAGCAGCCGGACGGTTGAGCAGTTCTTC.

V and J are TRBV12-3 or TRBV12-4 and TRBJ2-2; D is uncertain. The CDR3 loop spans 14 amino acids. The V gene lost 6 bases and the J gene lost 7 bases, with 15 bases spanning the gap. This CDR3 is CASRLRTAGGELFF. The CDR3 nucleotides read TGTGCCAGCAGGCTCAGGACCGCCGGCGGGGAGCTGTTTTTT.

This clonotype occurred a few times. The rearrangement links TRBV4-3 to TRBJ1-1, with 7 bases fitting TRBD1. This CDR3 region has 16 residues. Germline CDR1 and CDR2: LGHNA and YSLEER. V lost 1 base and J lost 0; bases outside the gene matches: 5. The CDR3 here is CASSQVEGQLNTEAFF. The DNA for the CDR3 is TGCGCCAGCAGCCAAGTTGAGGGACAGTTGAACACTGAAGCTTTCTTT.

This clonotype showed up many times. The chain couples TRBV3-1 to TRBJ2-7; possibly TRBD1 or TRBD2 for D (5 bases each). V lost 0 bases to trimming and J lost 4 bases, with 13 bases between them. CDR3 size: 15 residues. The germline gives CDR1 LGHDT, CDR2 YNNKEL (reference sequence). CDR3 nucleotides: TGTGCCAGCAGCCAAGATTACGGGACGGGGTACGAGCAGTACTTC. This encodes CASSQDYGTGYEQYF.

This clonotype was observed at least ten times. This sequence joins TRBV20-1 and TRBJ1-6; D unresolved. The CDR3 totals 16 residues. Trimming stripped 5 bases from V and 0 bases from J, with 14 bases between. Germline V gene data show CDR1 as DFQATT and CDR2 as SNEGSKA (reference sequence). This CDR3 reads CSARVIGSSYNSPLHF. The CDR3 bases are TGCAGTGCTCGTGTTATCGGGAGCTCCTATAATTCACCCCTCCACTTT.

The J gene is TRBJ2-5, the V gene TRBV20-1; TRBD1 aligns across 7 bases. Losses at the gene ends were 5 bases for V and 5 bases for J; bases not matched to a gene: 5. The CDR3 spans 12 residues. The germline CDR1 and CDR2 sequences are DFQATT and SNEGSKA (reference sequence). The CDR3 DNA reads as TGCAGTGCTTTGAAACAGGGGGAGACCCAGTACTTC. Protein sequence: CSALKQGETQYF.

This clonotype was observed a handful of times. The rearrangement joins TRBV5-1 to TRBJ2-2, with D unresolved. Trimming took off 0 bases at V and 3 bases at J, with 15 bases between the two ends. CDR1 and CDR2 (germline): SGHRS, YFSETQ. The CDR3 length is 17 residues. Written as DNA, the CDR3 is TGCGCCAGCAGCTTGGCGGTCCAATCTGGGGACACCGGGGAGCTGTTTTTT. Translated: CASSLAVQSGDTGELFF.

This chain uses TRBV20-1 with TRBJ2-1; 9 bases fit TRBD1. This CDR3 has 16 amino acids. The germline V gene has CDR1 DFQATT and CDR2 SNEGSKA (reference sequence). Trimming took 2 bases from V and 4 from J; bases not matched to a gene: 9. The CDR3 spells CSARPPRGQGYNEQFF. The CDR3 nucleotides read TGCAGTGCTAGACCCCCCCGGGGACAGGGATACAATGAGCAGTTCTTC.

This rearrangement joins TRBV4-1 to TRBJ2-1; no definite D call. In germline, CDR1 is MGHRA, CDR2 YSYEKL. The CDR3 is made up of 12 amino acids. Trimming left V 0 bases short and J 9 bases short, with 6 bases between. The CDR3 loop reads CASSQELGEQFF. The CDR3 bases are TGCGCCAGCAGCCAAGAGCTCGGTGAGCAGTTCTTC.

In nucleotides, the CDR3 is TGCGCCAGCAGCTTGGAGGGACAGCCTCTCTTCTACAATGAGCAGTTCTTC. Its protein product is CASSLEGQPLFYNEQFF. V is TRBV5-1 and J is TRBJ2-1; 7 nucleotides line up with TRBD1. Germline loops: CDR1 SGHRS, CDR2 YFSETQ. V trimming: 0 bases; J trimming: 3 bases; junction bases outside the gene matches: 9. The CDR3 loop spans 17 amino acids.

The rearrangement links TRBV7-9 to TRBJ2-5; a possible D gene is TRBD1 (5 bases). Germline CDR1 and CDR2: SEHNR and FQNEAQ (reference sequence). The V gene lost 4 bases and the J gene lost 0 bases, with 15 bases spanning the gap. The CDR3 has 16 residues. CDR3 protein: CASSWGPADNQETQYF. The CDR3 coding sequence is TGTGCCAGCAGCTGGGGCCCCGCGGACAACCAAGAGACCCAGTACTTC.

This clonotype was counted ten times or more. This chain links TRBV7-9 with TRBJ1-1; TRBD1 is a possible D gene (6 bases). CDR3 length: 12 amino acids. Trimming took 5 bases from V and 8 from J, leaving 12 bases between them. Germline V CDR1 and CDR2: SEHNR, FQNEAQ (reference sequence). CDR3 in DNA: TGTGCCAGCAGCGTATTAACAGGGGAAGCTTTCTTT. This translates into CASSVLTGEAFF.

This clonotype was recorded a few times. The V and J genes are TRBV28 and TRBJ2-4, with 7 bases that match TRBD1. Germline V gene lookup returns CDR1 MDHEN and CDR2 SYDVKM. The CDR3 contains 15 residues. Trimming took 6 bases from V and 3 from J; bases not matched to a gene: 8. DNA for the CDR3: TGTGCCAGCAGCCCGACAGGGTCAGGCAAAAACATTCAGTACTTC. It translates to CASSPTGSGKNIQYF.

CDR3 region: CSARVGPAKNIQYF. Here the CDR3 DNA reads TGCAGTGCTAGAGTCGGTCCTGCCAAAAACATTCAGTACTTC. The chain recombines TRBV20-1 with TRBJ2-4; D is uncertain. The germline V gene encodes CDR1 DFQATT and CDR2 SNEGSKA (reference sequence). This CDR3 has 14 residues. The V and J ends lost 1 base and 1 base respectively, with 8 bases between them.

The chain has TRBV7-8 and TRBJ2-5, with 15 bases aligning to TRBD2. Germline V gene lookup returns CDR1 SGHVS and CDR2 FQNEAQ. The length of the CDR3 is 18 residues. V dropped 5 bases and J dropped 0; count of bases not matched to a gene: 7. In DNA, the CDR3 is TGTGCCAGCAGCATGGGGACTAGCGGGAGGTCTTACCAAGAGACCCAGTACTTC. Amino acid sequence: CASSMGTSGRSYQETQYF. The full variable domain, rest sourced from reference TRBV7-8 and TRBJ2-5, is GAGVSQSPRYKVAKRGQDVALRCDPISGHVSLFWYQQALGQGPEFLTYFQNEAQLDKSGLPSDRFFAERPEGSVSTLKIQRTQQEDSAVYLCASSMGTSGRSYQETQYFGPGTRLLVL.